The text below deals with one T cell receptor (beta chain). Only CD45RO-negative cells positively selected for CCR7 counted as naive CD8 cells, so terminally differentiated effector memory CD45RA+ cells were excluded. Germline V gene lookup returns CDR1 SGHDT and CDR2 YYEEEE. The CDR3 spans 15 residues. Trimming removed 4 bases at V and 0 bases at J, with 11 bases between. The entry originates in a study of shared clonotypes between healthy human individuals. Clones were read by immunoSEQ multiplex PCR, and TCRdb kept only the in-frame ones, dropping some. The profile shows approximately 1.9 million clones, 93% of them singletons.

This clonotype was obtained from a man aged 18 to 35 in good health. Some clones in this sample may be carry-over from other donors' samples. Sequenced input: naive CD8+ T cells from PBMCs. The chain carries TRBV5-6 and TRBJ1-3; D call uncertain. This CDR3 reads CASSPDPSSGNTIYF. As DNA, the CDR3 is TGTGCCAGCAGCCCGGACCCCAGCTCTGGAAACACCATATATTTT.